The rows below give T cell receptor beta chains drawn from one sample of a study of cytomegalovirus exposure and HLA in healthy donors. This table comes from immunoSEQ multiplex PCR, and its TCRdb copy is limited to in-frame clones, with some not included. The profile covers 60,000 to 65,000 clones, with approximately 87% appearing a single time and more than 1.4% taken by the ten largest. The material sequenced was PBMCs. These receptors came from a man between 18 and 35 years old in good health and CMV-seronegative. Both conserved end residues are part of each CDR3. D genes are given only for firm matches. Not all rows give a size; the values are once, few, many and, for expanded clones, a class.

D gene	V gene	clone size	J gene	CDR3 protein	CDR3 DNA
TRBD2	TRBV28	-	TRBJ2-1	CASSSAGGRRNEQFF	TGTGCCAGCAGTTCAGCGGGGGGGCGACGCAATGAGCAGTTCTTC
-	TRBV13	-	TRBJ2-1	CASSLAGINEQFF	TGTGCCAGCAGCTTAGCAGGGATTAATGAGCAGTTCTTC
TRBD2	TRBV7-6	few	TRBJ2-7	CASSSGLALYEQYF	TGTGCCAGCAGCTCGGGACTAGCCCTCTACGAGCAGTACTTC
-	TRBV7-9	-	TRBJ1-5	CASSADMYNQPQHF	TGTGCCAGCAGCGCCGACATGTACAATCAGCCCCAGCATTTT
-	TRBV11-3	once	TRBJ2-1	CASSLDPAGHGLFF	TGTGCCAGCAGCTTAGATCCGGCAGGGCACGGCCTGTTCTTC
TRBD1	TRBV6-5	few	TRBJ2-7	CASSQSAGGREQYF	TGTGCCAGCAGCCAGAGCGCAGGGGGCCGGGAGCAGTACTTC
-	TRBV28	-	TRBJ2-7	CASSLDWNSYEQYF	TGTGCCAGCAGTTTAGACTGGAACTCCTACGAGCAGTACTTC
-	TRBV29-1	-	TRBJ2-7	CSVGHIPDEQYF	TGCAGCGTTGGGCACATACCTGACGAGCAGTACTTC
-	TRBV2	-	TRBJ2-7	CASSDTGLTYEQYF	TGTGCCAGCAGTGACACAGGGCTGACCTACGAGCAGTACTTC
-	TRBV9	-	TRBJ2-5	CASSVTGELGRETQYF	TGTGCCAGCAGCGTAACCGGGGAGCTAGGGAGGGAGACCCAGTACTTC
-	TRBV5-1	-	TRBJ2-7	CASSSDSIYSYEQYF	TGCGCCAGCAGCTCGGACAGCATTTACTCCTACGAGCAGTACTTC
TRBD1	TRBV4-1	-	TRBJ2-3	CASSQLTGQGTDTQYF	TGCGCCAGCAGCCAGCTAACGGGACAGGGGACAGATACGCAGTATTTT
TRBD1	TRBV7-2	once	TRBJ2-7	CASSGQGRYEQYF	TGTGCCAGCAGTGGACAGGGCCGCTACGAGCAGTACTTC
-	TRBV19	-	TRBJ1-5	CASSIGSQPQHF	TGTGCCAGTAGTATTGGGAGTCAGCCCCAGCATTTT
-	TRBV6-5	-	TRBJ2-2	CASSYNQGGELFF	TGTGCCAGCAGTTACAATCAGGGCGGGGAGCTGTTTTTT
TRBD2	TRBV2	-	TRBJ2-1	CASSGVAGASSYNEQFF	TGTGCCAGCAGTGGAGTAGCGGGGGCTAGCTCCTACAATGAGCAGTTCTTC
TRBD1	TRBV5-4	-	TRBJ2-3	CASSLAPGQSTDTQYF	TGTGCCAGCAGCTTGGCCCCGGGACAGAGCACAGATACGCAGTATTTT
TRBD1	TRBV14	-	TRBJ1-2	CASSQEDRGGGNLANYGYTF	TGTGCCAGCAGCCAGGAAGACAGGGGAGGAGGGAATTTGGCTAACTATGGCTACACCTTC
-	TRBV4-1	-	TRBJ2-1	CASSHSRDRIADDEQFF	TGCGCCAGCAGCCACTCTCGCGATAGAATAGCAGATGATGAGCAGTTCTTC
TRBD2	TRBV5-8	-	TRBJ2-5	CASSPGLAGAIEETQYF	TGTGCCAGCAGCCCTGGGTTAGCGGGGGCCATAGAAGAGACCCAGTACTTC
TRBD1	TRBV5-1	-	TRBJ2-7	CASSRGGQGNSYEQYF	TGCGCCAGCAGCCGGGGTGGACAGGGGAACTCCTACGAGCAGTACTTC
TRBD1	TRBV4-1	-	TRBJ1-4	CASSFGPQGSPNEKLFF	TGCGCCAGCAGTTTTGGCCCACAGGGGTCCCCTAATGAAAAACTGTTTTTT
-	TRBV10-3	-	TRBJ2-3	CAISRSTDTQYF	TGTGCCATCAGTCGGAGCACAGATACGCAGTATTTT
TRBD2	TRBV9	once	TRBJ2-2	CASSVDGRAGELFF	TGTGCCAGCAGCGTCGATGGGAGGGCCGGGGAGCTGTTTTTT
TRBD1	TRBV28	few	TRBJ1-5	CATRSAGGRNQPQHF	TGTGCCACCAGGAGCGCAGGGGGCCGCAATCAGCCCCAGCATTTT
TRBD1	TRBV2	-	TRBJ1-2	CASSLYRDRGGGYTF	TGTGCCAGCAGTCTTTACCGGGACAGAGGAGGTGGCTACACCTTC
TRBD1	TRBV25-1	-	TRBJ1-2	CASSGETGAHYGYTF	TGTGCCAGCAGTGGAGAGACAGGGGCCCACTATGGCTACACCTTC
-	TRBV6-1	-	TRBJ1-2	CASSQGGANYGYTF	TGTGCCAGCAGTCAAGGGGGAGCTAACTATGGCTACACCTTC
TRBD2	TRBV7-8	once	TRBJ2-7	CASSPPAGGNSYEQYF	TGTGCCAGCAGCCCCCCAGCGGGGGGGAACTCCTACGAGCAGTACTTC
TRBD1	TRBV7-9	-	TRBJ1-1	CASSSGQGLGAFF	TGTGCCAGCAGTTCTGGACAGGGGCTAGGAGCTTTCTTT
-	TRBV28	-	TRBJ2-7	CASSTWDTEGYEQYF	TGTGCCAGCAGCACCTGGGACACCGAGGGCTACGAGCAGTACTTC
TRBD2	TRBV10-3	-	TRBJ2-2	CAISEVGGGRTGELFF	TGTGCCATCAGTGAAGTCGGCGGGGGAAGAACCGGGGAGCTGTTTTTT
-	TRBV2	once	TRBJ2-3	CASSEGQVRTDTQYF	TGTGCCAGCAGTGAAGGACAGGTTCGCACAGATACGCAGTATTTT
TRBD2	TRBV2	-	TRBJ2-1	CASRPSGLAGGRLVSVEQFF	TGTGCCAGCAGACCTTCGGGACTAGCGGGGGGCCGACTTGTATCAGTTGAGCAGTTCTTC
TRBD1	TRBV6-1	-	TRBJ2-7	CASSGDRDSFSYEQYF	TGTGCCAGCAGTGGGGACCGGGACAGCTTCTCCTACGAGCAGTACTTC
TRBD2	TRBV5-5	-	TRBJ2-7	CASRYLAGGSYEQYF	TGTGCCAGCAGGTACCTAGCGGGGGGATCCTACGAGCAGTACTTC
-	TRBV5-8	-	TRBJ2-7	CASSSEDGYEQYF	TGTGCCAGCAGCTCGGAGGATGGGTACGAGCAGTACTTC
TRBD2	TRBV9	-	TRBJ2-3	CASSPSGGSTDTQYF	TGTGCCAGCAGCCCCTCGGGAGGTAGCACAGATACGCAGTATTTT
-	TRBV9	-	TRBJ2-7	CASSVGQGHYEQYF	TGTGCCAGCAGCGTAGGGCAGGGTCATTACGAGCAGTACTTC
TRBD1	TRBV30	-	TRBJ1-6	CAGTGADSSPLHF	TGTGCCGGGACAGGGGCTGACAGTTCACCCCTCCACTTT
-	TRBV28	-	TRBJ1-2	CASERESGYTF	TGTGCCAGCGAAAGGGAGAGTGGCTACACCTTC
-	TRBV1	-	TRBJ2-1	CTSSQESNEQFF	TGCACCAGCAGCCAAGAGTCTAATGAGCAGTTCTTC
-	TRBV9	-	TRBJ2-7	CASSVEQGPYEQYF	TGTGCCAGCAGCGTAGAACAGGGCCCCTACGAGCAGTACTTC
TRBD1	TRBV29-1	-	TRBJ1-2	CSAGGTEYGYTF	TGCAGCGCCGGCGGGACAGAATATGGCTACACCTTC
-	TRBV28	-	TRBJ1-5	CASSPTNSNQPQHF	TGTGCCAGCAGCCCTACGAATAGCAATCAGCCCCAGCATTTT
TRBD2	TRBV4-1	-	TRBJ2-5	CASSHPLGGNQETQYF	TGCGCCAGCAGCCACCCCTTGGGAGGGAACCAAGAGACCCAGTACTTC